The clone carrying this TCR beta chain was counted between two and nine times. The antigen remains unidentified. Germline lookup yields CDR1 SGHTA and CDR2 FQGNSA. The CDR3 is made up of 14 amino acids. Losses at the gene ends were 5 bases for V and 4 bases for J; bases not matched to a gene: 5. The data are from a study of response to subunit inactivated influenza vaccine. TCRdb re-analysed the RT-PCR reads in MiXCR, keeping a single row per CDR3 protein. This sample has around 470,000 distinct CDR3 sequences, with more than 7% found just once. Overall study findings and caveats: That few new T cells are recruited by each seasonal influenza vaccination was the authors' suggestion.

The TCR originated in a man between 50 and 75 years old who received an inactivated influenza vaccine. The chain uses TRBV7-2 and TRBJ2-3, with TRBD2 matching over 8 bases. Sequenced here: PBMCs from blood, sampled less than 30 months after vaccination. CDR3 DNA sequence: TGTGCCAGCAGCACTATAGCGGGATCAGATACGCAGTATTTT. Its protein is CASSTIAGSDTQYF.